A single sample gave rise to the 27 T cell receptor beta chains below, sequenced in a study of T-cell memory formation after mild COVID-19. TCRdb used MiXCR to reprocess the 5' RACE reads, holding one entry per CDR3 protein. The table shows approximately 440,000 distinct CDR3 sequences, with 15% to 20% occurring only once. Input material: PBMCs or a T cell subset sorted from them (not recorded which). The receptors originated from an adult woman who had mild COVID-19 (a few samples of this study predate the infection). Cell type and time point are not known.

The chain links TRBV25-1 to TRBJ1-2; the D is unclear. The CDR3 runs to 16 residues. V gave up 0 bases and J gave up 1 base, with 12 bases separating them. CDR1 and CDR2 from the germline V gene are MGHDK and SYGVNS. The CDR3 DNA sequence: TGTGCCAGCAGTGAATATACCCCGGGTGATAACTATGGCTACACCTTC. Protein product: CASSEYTPGDNYGYTF.

The chain recombines TRBV6-5 with TRBJ2-1, with 13 bases aligning to TRBD2. Germline V gene data show CDR1 as MNHEY and CDR2 as SVGAGI. V was pared by 6 bases and J by 9 bases, with 8 bases of the junction left unmatched. The CDR3 sequence is 15 residues long. The CDR3 spells CASRPGLAGASEQFF. CDR3 sequence (DNA): TGTGCCAGCAGACCTGGACTAGCGGGAGCTAGTGAGCAGTTCTTC.

This clonotype was observed a few times. V is TRBV6-4 and J is TRBJ2-3; tentative D call: TRBD2 (6 bases). The germline gives CDR1 MRHNA, CDR2 SNTAGT. CDR3 length: 15 residues. V dropped 4 bases and J dropped 0 bases, with 11 bases sitting between them. The CDR3 sequence is CASSVNSGSTDTQYF. The CDR3 nucleotides read TGTGCCAGCAGTGTTAACAGCGGGAGCACAGATACGCAGTATTTT.

CDR3 protein: CASSSGPTQTDTQYF. For the CDR3, the DNA is TGTGCCAGCAGCTCCGGACCAACTCAGACAGATACGCAGTATTTT. The gene calls are TRBV4-2 and TRBJ2-3; D ambiguous. Germline lookup yields CDR1 LGHNA and CDR2 YNFKEQ. The CDR3 contains 15 residues. V gave up 5 bases and J gave up 3 bases, with 15 bases separating them.

V is TRBV29-1 and J is TRBJ2-3; D is unresolved. CDR3 length: 13 amino acids. The V gene's germline CDR1 is SQVTM and CDR2 ANQGSEA. V shed 5 bases and J shed 5 bases, with 14 bases lying between them. CDR3 in DNA: TGCAGCGTTATCCCGTCGGTGGGAGATACGCAGTATTTT. It is translated as CSVIPSVGDTQYF.

The chain links TRBV20-1 to TRBJ2-5, with 9 bases identical to TRBD1. With V trimmed by 3 bases and J by 7 bases, 0 bases remained unmatched. The CDR3 runs to 11 residues. In germline, CDR1 is DFQATT, CDR2 SNEGSKA (reference sequence). The CDR3 sequence: CSARDRGTQYF. The CDR3 nucleotides are TGCAGTGCTAGGGACAGGGGGACCCAGTACTTC.

Details on this clonotype: A much larger clone is a single base away; this may be a read error. The V gene is TRBV9, the J gene TRBJ2-3, with D maybe TRBD1 (6 bases). Germline V gives CDR1 SGDLS, CDR2 YYNGEE. CDR3 length equals 14 residues. V was pared by 5 bases and J by 4 bases, with 14 bases between. The CDR3 region is CASSRQVRADTQYF. CDR3 coding DNA: TGTGCCAGCAGTAGACAGGTGCGCGCAGATACGCAGTATTTT. Filled out from reference TRBV9 and TRBJ2-3, the complete variable domain reads DSGVTQTPKHLITATGQRVTLRCSPRSGDLSVYWYQQSLDQGLQFLIQYYNGEERAKGNILERFSAQQFPDLHSELNLSSLELGDSALYFCASSRQVRADTQYFGPGTRLTVL.

This clonotype was observed at least ten times. The V gene is TRBV4-1, the J gene TRBJ2-3; 8 bases agree with TRBD2. The length of the CDR3 is 16 residues. J was trimmed by 3 bases and V by 5 bases; bases with no gene match: 10. Germline V gives CDR1 MGHRA, CDR2 YSYEKL. The CDR3 DNA is TGCGCCAGCAGCAACCGGGAGGGCAGTGGAACAGATACGCAGTATTTT. Protein sequence: CASSNREGSGTDTQYF.

This clonotype has a count of ten or more. The J gene is TRBJ2-1, the V gene TRBV7-8, with unresolved D. The CDR3 length is 15 residues. CDR1 is SGHVS, CDR2 FQNEAQ, per germline. The V gene lost 4 bases and the J gene lost 0 bases, with 10 bases spanning the gap. The CDR3 DNA reads as TGTGCCAGCAGCTCCCGGGTTAGCTCCTACAATGAGCAGTTCTTC. This gives the protein CASSSRVSSYNEQFF.

In its sample, this clonotype was seen many times. The chain carries TRBV7-9 and TRBJ2-2; 7 nucleotides line up with TRBD2. Germline CDR1 and CDR2: SEHNR and FQNEAQ (reference sequence). Unmatched junction bases numbered 1, after V lost 3 bases and J lost 9 bases. The CDR3 has 12 residues. In DNA form, the CDR3 reads TGTGCCAGCAGCTTGACTAGCAGGGAGCTGTTTTTT. Amino acids: CASSLTSRELFF.

This clonotype was observed a few times. V gene TRBV19 combines with J gene TRBJ2-1; TRBD2 is a possible D gene (6 bases). Trimming cost V 4 bases and J 2 bases, with 18 bases left between them. The CDR3 has 17 residues. From germline, CDR1 is LNHDA and CDR2 SQIVND (reference sequence). CDR3: CASSTPETGVPYNEQFF. DNA of the CDR3: TGTGCCAGTAGTACCCCCGAAACGGGAGTCCCCTACAATGAGCAGTTCTTC. Looking up the rest from reference TRBV19 and TRBJ2-1 gives the full variable domain: DGGITQSPKYLFRKEGQNVTLSCEQNLNHDAMYWYRQDPGQGLRLIYYSQIVNDFQKGDIAEGYSVSREKKESFPLTVTSAQKNPTAFYLCASSTPETGVPYNEQFFGPGTRLTVL.

The genes are TRBV12-3 or TRBV12-4 and TRBJ1-6; 7 nucleotides line up with TRBD1. The CDR3 loop spans 14 amino acids. The junction had 9 bases not matched to a gene; V was cut back by 7 bases and J by 9 bases. The CDR3 loop is CASTSLDRASPLHF. The CDR3 DNA follows: TGTGCCAGCACCTCCCTCGACAGGGCTTCACCCCTCCACTTT.

The chain employs TRBV5-1 and TRBJ2-6, with D perhaps matching TRBD2 (7 bases). Trimming pared 2 bases from V and 0 bases from J, leaving 15 bases between. Germline CDR1 reads SGHRS; CDR2 reads YFSETQ. The CDR3 contains 18 residues. This CDR3 is CASSFWRGGASGANVLTF. For the CDR3, the DNA is TGCGCCAGCAGCTTCTGGAGGGGGGGAGCCTCTGGGGCCAACGTCCTGACTTTC.

This clonotype was seen a few times. The chain couples TRBV20-1 to TRBJ2-5; TRBD2 agrees at 8 bases. Per germline, CDR1 DFQATT and CDR2 SNEGSKA (reference sequence). The CDR3 has 15 amino acids. Trimming cost V 0 bases and J 2 bases; bases outside gene matches: 5. Written as DNA, the CDR3 is TGCAGTGCTAGAGATCTCAAGCGGGGGCAAGAGACCCAGTACTTC. The encoded protein is CSARDLKRGQETQYF.

The table lists this clonotype with a few counts. The V gene is TRBV4-1, the J gene TRBJ2-3; TRBD1 might be the D (5 bases). There are 18 residues in the CDR3. CDR1 and CDR2 (germline): MGHRA, YSYEKL. V was trimmed by 0 bases and J by 0 bases, leaving 16 bases between them. The CDR3 region is CASSQDRGGAASTDTQYF. The CDR3 bases are TGCGCCAGCAGCCAAGATAGGGGTGGGGCCGCTAGCACAGATACGCAGTATTTT.

This clonotype showed up just a few times. The rearrangement uses TRBV4-1 and TRBJ2-5, with D possibly being TRBD1 (6 bases). Germline V gene lookup returns CDR1 MGHRA and CDR2 YSYEKL. The CDR3 spans 16 residues. Trimming pared 4 bases from V and 3 bases from J, leaving 18 bases between. The chain's CDR3 is CASSRPKQGLEETQYF. CDR3 in DNA: TGCGCCAGCAGCCGACCGAAACAGGGTTTAGAAGAGACCCAGTACTTC.

The CDR3 DNA sequence: TGCAGTACAAGCGGGAGTCAAGAGACCCAGTACTTC. Translated: CSTSGSQETQYF. The rearrangement joins TRBV20-1 to TRBJ2-5, with 8 bases fitting TRBD2. CDR1 and CDR2 from the germline V gene are DFQATT and SNEGSKA (reference sequence). V lost 8 bases and J lost 2; bases outside the gene matches: 4. This CDR3 contains 12 residues.

This clonotype was counted only a few times. The V gene is TRBV7-2, the J gene TRBJ2-7; D might be TRBD1 (6 bases). The CDR3 spans 14 residues. Germline CDR1 SGHTA, CDR2 FQGNSA. The V gene lost 1 base and the J gene lost 1 base, with 8 bases spanning the gap. The CDR3 DNA reads as TGTGCCAGCAGCTTAGGGGGGCAATCCTACGAGCAGTACTTC. It specifies CASSLGGQSYEQYF. Based on the CDR3 plus reference TRBV7-2 and TRBJ2-7, the full variable domain is GAGVSQSPSNKVTEKGKDVELRCDPISGHTALYWYRQSLGQGLEFLIYFQGNSAPDKSGLPSDRFSAERTGGSVSTLTIQRTQQEDSAVYLCASSLGGQSYEQYFGPGTRLTVT.

The chain joins TRBV15 to TRBJ1-1, with D possibly matching TRBD1 (6 bases). Trimming took off 0 bases at V and 1 base at J, with 21 bases between the two ends. Germline V gene data show CDR1 as LNHNV and CDR2 as YYDKDF (reference sequence). The CDR3 is 19 amino acids. The CDR3 nucleotides are TGTGCCACCAGCAGAGATTTTCCCCCCCTTCCAGGGGAGAACACTGAAGCTTTCTTT. Protein product: CATSRDFPPLPGENTEAFF.

This CDR3 reads CSARSGVSYNEQFF. CDR3 DNA: TGCAGTGCTAGATCTGGGGTCTCCTACAATGAGCAGTTCTTC. J is TRBJ2-1 and V is TRBV20-1, with D unresolved. Germline V gives CDR1 DFQATT, CDR2 SNEGSKA (reference sequence). V lost 2 bases and J 0 bases, leaving 8 bases between the germline ends. There are 14 residues in the CDR3.

V and J are TRBV11-2 and TRBJ2-3, with 9 nucleotides matching TRBD2. Germline V CDR1 and CDR2: SGHAT, FQNNGV. With 5 bases clipped from V and 4 bases from J, the junction kept 10 bases outside the gene matches. The CDR3 runs to 16 residues. CDR3 nucleotides: TGTGCCAGCAGCCGGAATAGCGGGGGATCGTCAGATACGCAGTATTTT. It codes for CASSRNSGGSSDTQYF.

This clonotype was seen at least ten times. This chain uses TRBV5-1 with TRBJ2-6; D not resolved. Germline V gives CDR1 SGHRS, CDR2 YFSETQ. The CDR3 length is 15 residues. Trimming shortened V by 0 bases and J by 7 bases, and 11 bases separated the two germline ends. Here the CDR3 reads CASSLVGDLANVLTF. CDR3 in DNA: TGCGCCAGCAGCTTGGTGGGCGATCTCGCCAACGTCCTGACTTTC. Complete variable domain (other parts from reference TRBV5-1 and TRBJ2-6): KAGVTQTPRYLIKTRGQQVTLSCSPISGHRSVSWYQQTPGQGLQFLFEYFSETQRNKGNFPGRFSGRQFSNSRSEMNVSTLELGDSALYLCASSLVGDLANVLTFGAGSRLTVL.

This chain joins TRBV7-2 and TRBJ2-1, with D tentatively TRBD1 (6 bases). Per the germline V gene, CDR1 is SGHTA and CDR2 is FQGNSA. V lost 5 bases and J lost 3, with 17 bases in between. This CDR3 has 16 amino acids. The DNA for the CDR3 is TGTGCCAGCAGCCCCCTTTCACAGGGATTCTACAATGAGCAGTTCTTC. Its protein is CASSPLSQGFYNEQFF.

V is TRBV29-1 and J is TRBJ2-1; maybe TRBD2 (5 bases). V lost 8 bases, J lost 9 bases, and 14 bases lay in between. This CDR3 comprises 11 residues. Looked up from germline, CDR1 is SQVTM and CDR2 is ANQGSEA. The CDR3 bases are TGCAGCTACTCCGGGGTTGGTGAGCAGTTCTTC. It codes for CSYSGVGEQFF.

The chain couples TRBV5-1 to TRBJ2-5; TRBD1 aligns across 7 bases. This CDR3 is 16 amino acids long. Germline assignment: CDR1 SGHRS and CDR2 YFSETQ. Trimming took 4 bases from V and 3 from J; bases not matched to a gene: 12. CDR3 nucleotide sequence: TGCGCCAGCAGCCAAACGAGACAGGGTTGGAAAGAGACCCAGTACTTC. Protein product: CASSQTRQGWKETQYF.

In its sample, this clonotype was seen a few times. The rearrangement links TRBV7-2 to TRBJ2-5; TRBD2 aligns across 12 bases. Per germline, CDR1 SGHTA and CDR2 FQGNSA. Losses at the gene ends were 5 bases for V and 5 bases for J; bases not matched to a gene: 12. This CDR3 spans 17 amino acids. Here the CDR3 reads CASSPRGLAGGVETQYF. CDR3 coding DNA: TGTGCCAGCAGCCCGAGAGGCCTAGCGGGGGGGGTTGAGACCCAGTACTTC.

The V gene is TRBV29-1, the J gene TRBJ2-1; D is possibly TRBD2 (6 bases). Trimming pared 5 bases from V and 6 bases from J, leaving 20 bases between. Germline assignment: CDR1 SQVTM and CDR2 ANQGSEA. The CDR3 is made up of 15 amino acids. CDR3 DNA sequence: TGCAGCGTTACCATGGCCGGGAGAATCAGCAATGAGCAGTTCTTC. This gives the protein CSVTMAGRISNEQFF.